The clone carrying this T cell receptor beta chain was detected only a few times. As yet, its antigen is unknown. The data stem from a study of cytomegalovirus exposure and HLA in healthy donors. General study findings and limits: An observed cluster of highly shared sequence variants was recorded as a likely sequencing artifact.

Trimming shortened V by 3 bases and J by 8 bases, and 10 bases separated the two germline ends. CDR3 length: 11 amino acids. The germline V gene has CDR1 GTSNPN and CDR2 SVGIG (reference sequence). This PCR relied on a set of 60 Vbeta primers and 13 Jbeta primers. The protocol was immunoSEQ multiplex PCR, while the TCRdb copy is restricted to in-frame clones and leaves out a portion. The profile covers roughly 70,000 clones, with around 66% appearing a single time and approximately 15% taken by the ten largest. The genes are TRBV30 and TRBJ1-2; a weak D match, TRBD1 (6 bases). What was sequenced was PBMCs. The TCR was taken from a male donor in good health and CMV-seropositive. CDR3 nucleotide sequence: TGTGCCTGGAGCGCAGGGGTAGGCTACACCTTC. Protein product: CAWSAGVGYTF.